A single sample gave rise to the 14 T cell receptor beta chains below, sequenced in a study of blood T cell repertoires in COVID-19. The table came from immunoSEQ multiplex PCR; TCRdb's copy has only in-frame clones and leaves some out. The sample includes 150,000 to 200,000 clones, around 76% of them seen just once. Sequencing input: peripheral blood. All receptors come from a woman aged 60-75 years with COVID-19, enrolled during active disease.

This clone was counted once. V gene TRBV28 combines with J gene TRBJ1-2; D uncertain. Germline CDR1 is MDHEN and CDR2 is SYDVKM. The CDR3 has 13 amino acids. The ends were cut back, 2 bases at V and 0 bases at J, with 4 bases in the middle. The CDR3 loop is CASSLNTNYGYTF. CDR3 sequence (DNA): TGTGCCAGCAGTTTAAACACTAACTATGGCTACACCTTC.

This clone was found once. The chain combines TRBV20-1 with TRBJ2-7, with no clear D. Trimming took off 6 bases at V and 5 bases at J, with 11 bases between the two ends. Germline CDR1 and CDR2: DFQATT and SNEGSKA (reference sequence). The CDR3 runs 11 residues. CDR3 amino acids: CSAGYGDEQYF. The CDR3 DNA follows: TGCAGTGCCGGTTACGGTGACGAGCAGTACTTC.

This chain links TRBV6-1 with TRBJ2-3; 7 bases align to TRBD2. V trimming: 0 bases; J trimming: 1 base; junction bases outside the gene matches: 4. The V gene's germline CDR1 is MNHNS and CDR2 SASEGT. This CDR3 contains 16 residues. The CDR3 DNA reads TGTGCCAGCAGTGAAGCGGGCGGGAGAGGCACAGATACGCAGTATTTT. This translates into CASSEAGGRGTDTQYF.

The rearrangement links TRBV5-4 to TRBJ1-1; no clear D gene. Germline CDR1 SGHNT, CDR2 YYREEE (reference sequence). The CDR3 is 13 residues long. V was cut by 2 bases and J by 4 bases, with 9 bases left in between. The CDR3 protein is CASSFGVGTEAFF. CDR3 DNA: TGTGCCAGCAGCTTCGGGGTGGGCACTGAAGCTTTCTTT.

CDR3 bases: TGTGCCAGCAGCTTCGACTTACACAATGAGCAGTTCTTC. Encoded protein: CASSFDLHNEQFF. The chain employs TRBV7-9 and TRBJ2-1; D is unresolved. The CDR3 runs to 13 residues. V lost 3 bases to trimming and J lost 5 bases, with 8 bases between them. Per the germline V gene, CDR1 is SEHNR and CDR2 is FQNEAQ (reference sequence).

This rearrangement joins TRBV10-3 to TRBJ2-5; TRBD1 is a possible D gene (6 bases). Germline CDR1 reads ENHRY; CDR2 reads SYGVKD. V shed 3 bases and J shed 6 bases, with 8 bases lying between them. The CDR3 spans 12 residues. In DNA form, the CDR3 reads TGTGCCATCAGTGACAGGGACAAGACCCAGTACTTC. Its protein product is CAISDRDKTQYF.

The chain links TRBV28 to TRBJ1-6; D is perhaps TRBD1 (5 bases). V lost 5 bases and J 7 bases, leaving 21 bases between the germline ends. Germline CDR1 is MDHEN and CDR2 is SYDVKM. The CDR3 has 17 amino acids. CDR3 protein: CASSTTGLLSGNSPLHF. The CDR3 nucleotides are TGTGCCAGCAGTACGACGGGACTTCTAAGTGGGAATTCACCCCTCCACTTT. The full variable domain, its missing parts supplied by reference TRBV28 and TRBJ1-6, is DVKVTQSSRYLVKRTGEKVFLECVQDMDHENMFWYRQDPGLGLRLIYFSYDVKMKEKGDIPEGYSVSREKKERFSLILESASTNQTSMYLCASSTTGLLSGNSPLHFGNGTRLTVT.

The CDR3 nucleotides read TGTGCCAGCAGCTTTCTCGACAGGGCGAACACTGAAGCTTTCTTT. This sequence encodes CASSFLDRANTEAFF. This chain connects TRBV5-5 to TRBJ1-1, with 7 positions matching TRBD1. This CDR3 has 15 residues. Looked up from germline, CDR1 is SGHKS and CDR2 is YYEKEE (reference sequence). J was trimmed by 1 base and V by 2 bases; bases with no gene match: 5.

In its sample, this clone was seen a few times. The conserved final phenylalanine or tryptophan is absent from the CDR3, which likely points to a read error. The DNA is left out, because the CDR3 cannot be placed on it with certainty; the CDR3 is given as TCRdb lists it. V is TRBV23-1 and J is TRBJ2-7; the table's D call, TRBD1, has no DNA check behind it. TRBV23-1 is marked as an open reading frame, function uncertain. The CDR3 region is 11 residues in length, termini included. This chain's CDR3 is CASNPMTAPTL.

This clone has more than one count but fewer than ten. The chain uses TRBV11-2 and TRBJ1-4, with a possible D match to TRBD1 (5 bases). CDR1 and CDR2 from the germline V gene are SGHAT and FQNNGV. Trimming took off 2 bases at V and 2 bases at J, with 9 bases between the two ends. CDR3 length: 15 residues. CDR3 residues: CASSLSRGTNEKLFF. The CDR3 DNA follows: TGTGCCAGCAGCTTATCTAGGGGCACTAATGAAAAACTGTTTTTT.

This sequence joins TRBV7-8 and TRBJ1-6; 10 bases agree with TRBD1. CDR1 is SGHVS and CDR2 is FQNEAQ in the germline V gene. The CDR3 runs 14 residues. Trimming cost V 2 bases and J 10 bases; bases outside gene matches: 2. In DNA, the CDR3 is TGTGCCAGCAGCTTACGGGACAGGGGATCACCCCTCCACTTT. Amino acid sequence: CASSLRDRGSPLHF.

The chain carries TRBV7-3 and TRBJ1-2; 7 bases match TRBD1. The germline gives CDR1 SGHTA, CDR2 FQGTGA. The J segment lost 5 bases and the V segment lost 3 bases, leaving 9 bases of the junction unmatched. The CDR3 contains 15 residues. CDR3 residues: CASSLGQTLDYGYTF. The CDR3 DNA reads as TGTGCCAGCAGCTTGGGACAGACATTAGATTATGGCTACACCTTC.

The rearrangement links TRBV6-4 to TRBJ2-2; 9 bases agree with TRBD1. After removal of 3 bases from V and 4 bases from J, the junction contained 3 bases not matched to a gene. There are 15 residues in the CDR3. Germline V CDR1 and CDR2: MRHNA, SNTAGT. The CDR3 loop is CASSEGQGSTGELFF. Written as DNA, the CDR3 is TGTGCCAGCAGTGAGGGACAGGGAAGCACCGGGGAGCTGTTTTTT.

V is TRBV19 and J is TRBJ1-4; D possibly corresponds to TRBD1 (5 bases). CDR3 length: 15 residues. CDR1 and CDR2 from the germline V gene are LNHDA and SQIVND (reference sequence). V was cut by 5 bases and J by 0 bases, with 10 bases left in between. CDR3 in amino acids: CASSPLTATNEKLFF. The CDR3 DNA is TGTGCCAGTAGTCCCTTGACAGCAACTAATGAAAAACTGTTTTTT.